This entry lists 6 T cell receptor beta chains sequenced from one sample in a study of spatial heterogeneity in lung cancer. TCRdb passed the 5' RACE reads through MiXCR, listing each CDR3 protein once. The repertoire has 20,000 to 25,000 distinct CDR3 sequences, about 4.7% of them found once; the top ten carry nearly 7.5%. Specified time point: sample taken at primary tumor resection. Material for sequencing was whole RNA from tumor, nontumor lung or frozen PBMC, left unsorted. Sample: PBMCs, taken at surgery. Receptors were obtained from a male donor with early-stage non-small cell lung cancer.

V gene TRBV11-2 combines with J gene TRBJ2-7; 10 nucleotides match TRBD2. Germline V gives CDR1 SGHAT, CDR2 FQNNGV. J lost 6 bases, V lost 7 bases, and 15 bases had no gene match. The CDR3 runs to 16 residues. CDR3 sequence (DNA): TGTGCCAGCACCATCCTCGCGGCTAGCGGGAGTCGCGAGCAGTACTTC. Amino acids: CASTILAASGSREQYF.

The table lists this clonotype with many counts. The chain recombines TRBV7-9 with TRBJ1-5, with 11 bases lining up with TRBD1. The germline V gene has CDR1 SEHNR and CDR2 FQNEAQ (reference sequence). CDR3 length: 16 residues. V gave up 1 base and J gave up 6 bases; unmatched junction bases: 5. The CDR3 DNA is TGTGCCAGCAGCTTAGGGACAGGGGGCACCGGTCAGCCCCAGCATTTT. Its translation: CASSLGTGGTGQPQHF.

This clonotype was counted ten times or more. This chain links TRBV5-5 with TRBJ2-7, with TRBD2 identical over 14 bases. Germline V gene sequence: CDR1 SGHKS, CDR2 YYEKEE (reference sequence). V shed 4 bases, J shed 4 bases, and the junction held 4 bases outside the gene matches. This CDR3 contains 15 residues. In DNA form, the CDR3 reads TGTGCCAGCAGCGACGGGACTAGCGGGAGTTACGAGCAGTACTTC. Amino acid sequence: CASSDGTSGSYEQYF.

The J gene is TRBJ2-1, the V gene TRBV6-1; TRBD2 matches 9 bases. The CDR3 sequence is 12 residues long. Germline loops: CDR1 MNHNS, CDR2 SASEGT. J was trimmed by 8 bases and V by 8 bases; bases with no gene match: 4. The CDR3 is CASRSGGYEQFF. The CDR3 bases are TGTGCCAGCCGGAGCGGGGGGTATGAGCAGTTCTTC.

This clonotype has at least ten counts. The chain combines TRBV6-5 with TRBJ2-3; 8 bases match TRBD2. The CDR3 contains 16 residues. The germline V gene encodes CDR1 MNHEY and CDR2 SVGAGI. The ends lost 5 bases at V and 0 bases at J; junction bases unmatched: 7. CDR3: CASSDRAGVSTDTQYF. As DNA, the CDR3 is TGTGCCAGCAGTGACCGAGCGGGAGTAAGCACAGATACGCAGTATTTT.

This clonotype was detected ten times or more. The chain uses TRBV5-1 and TRBJ2-1; 10 nucleotides match TRBD2. J lost 7 bases, V lost 0 bases, and 13 bases had no gene match. Per the germline V gene, CDR1 is SGHRS and CDR2 is YFSETQ. The CDR3 spans 18 residues. CDR3: CASSLGASGSINRNEQFF. The CDR3 DNA follows: TGCGCCAGCAGCTTGGGGGCTAGCGGGAGCATTAATAGGAATGAGCAGTTCTTC.